This TCR beta chain was obtained from a study of beta chain features in type 1 diabetes. Whole-study results and caveats: Resolution of whether HLA type affects TCRB rearrangement was not achieved here.

Expressed TCRB transcripts were sequenced, since all the RNA that had been isolated was reverse transcribed. The method was immunoSEQ multiplex PCR; TCRdb's version includes in-frame clones alone and lacks a portion of them. The repertoire holds a few hundred thousand clones, with around a fifth as singletons. Note on this clone: Its target is not known. The sample carries other DNA sequences with the same CDR3.

In germline, CDR1 is SGHRS, CDR2 YFSETQ. The CDR3 spans 13 residues. V dropped 0 bases and J dropped 4 bases, with 5 bases sitting between them. Sequenced sample: naive CD4+ T cells from blood. The chain has TRBV5-1 and TRBJ2-1; the D is unclear. The TCR comes from a woman aged 18-29 years in good health. The CDR3 reads CASSLGSYNEQFF. The CDR3 coding sequence is TGCGCCAGCAGCTTGGGCAGTTACAATGAGCAGTTCTTC. The whole variable domain, filled in from reference TRBV5-1 and TRBJ2-1, reads KAGVTQTPRYLIKTRGQQVTLSCSPISGHRSVSWYQQTPGQGLQFLFEYFSETQRNKGNFPGRFSGRQFSNSRSEMNVSTLELGDSALYLCASSLGSYNEQFFGPGTRLTVL.